Here is one T cell receptor (beta chain) with its context. cDNA libraries for TCR alpha and TCR beta, carrying sample barcodes and UMIs, came from 5'RACE with constant-segment primers. In TCRdb, the 5' RACE reads were re-called with MiXCR into one record per CDR3 protein. The sample carries hundreds of thousands of distinct CDR3 sequences, about 20% recorded once. This entry belongs to a study of T-cell memory formation after mild COVID-19. The CDR3 consists of 18 residues. Germline V gene lookup returns CDR1 SGDLS and CDR2 YYNGEE. V gave up 2 bases and J gave up 5 bases, with 24 bases separating them.

The receptor was isolated from an adult woman who had mild COVID-19 (a few samples of this study predate the infection). Cell type and time point are not known. Sequenced sample: PBMCs or a T cell subset sorted from them (not recorded which). The genes are TRBV9 and TRBJ2-3, with TRBD2 as a possible D gene (6 bases). CDR3 nucleotides: TGTGCCAGCAGCGTTCTCCCCCGGACTGGCGGGGTTAAAGATACGCAGTATTTT. Protein product: CASSVLPRTGGVKDTQYF.